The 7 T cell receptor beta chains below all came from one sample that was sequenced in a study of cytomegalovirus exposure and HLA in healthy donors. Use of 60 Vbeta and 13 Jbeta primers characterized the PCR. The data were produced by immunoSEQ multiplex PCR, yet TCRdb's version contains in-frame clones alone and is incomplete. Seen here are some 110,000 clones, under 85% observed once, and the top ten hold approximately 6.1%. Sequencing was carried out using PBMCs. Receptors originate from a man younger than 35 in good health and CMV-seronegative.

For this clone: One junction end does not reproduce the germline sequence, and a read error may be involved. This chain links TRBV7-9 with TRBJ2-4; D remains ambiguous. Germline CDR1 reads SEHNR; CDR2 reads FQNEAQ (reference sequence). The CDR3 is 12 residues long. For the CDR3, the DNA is TGTTCCAGCGAAGAGGCCAAAAACATTCAGTACTTC. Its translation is CSSEEAKNIQYF.

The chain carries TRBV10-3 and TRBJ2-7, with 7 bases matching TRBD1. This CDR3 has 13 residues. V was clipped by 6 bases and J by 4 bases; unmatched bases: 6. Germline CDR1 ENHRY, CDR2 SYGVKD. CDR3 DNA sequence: TGTGCCATCAGCGGGACAGAGAGATACGAGCAGTACTTC. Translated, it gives CAISGTERYEQYF.

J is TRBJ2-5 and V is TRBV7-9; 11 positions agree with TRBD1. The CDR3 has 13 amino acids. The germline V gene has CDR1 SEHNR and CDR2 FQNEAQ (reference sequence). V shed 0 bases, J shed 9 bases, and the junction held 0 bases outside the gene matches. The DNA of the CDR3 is TGTGCCAGCAGCTTAGCGGGACAGGGGGCCCAGTACTTC. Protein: CASSLAGQGAQYF. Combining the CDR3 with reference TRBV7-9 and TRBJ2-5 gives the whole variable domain DTGVSQNPRHKITKRGQNVTFRCDPISEHNRLYWYRQTLGQGPEFLTYFQNEAQLEKSRLLSDRFSAERPKGSFSTLEIQRTEQGDSAMYLCASSLAGQGAQYFGPGTRLLVL.

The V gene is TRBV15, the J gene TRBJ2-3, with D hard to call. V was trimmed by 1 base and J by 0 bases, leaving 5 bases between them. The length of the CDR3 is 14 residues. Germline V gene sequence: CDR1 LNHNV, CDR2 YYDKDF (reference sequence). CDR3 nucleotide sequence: TGTGCCACCAGCAGAGGAGGCAGCACAGATACGCAGTATTTT. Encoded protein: CATSRGGSTDTQYF.

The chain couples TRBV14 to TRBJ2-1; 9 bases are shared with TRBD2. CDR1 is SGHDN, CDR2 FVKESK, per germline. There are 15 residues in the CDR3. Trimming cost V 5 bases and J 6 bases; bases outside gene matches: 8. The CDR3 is CASSIGAGGGNEQFF. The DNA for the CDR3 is TGTGCCAGCAGCATTGGGGCGGGAGGGGGCAATGAGCAGTTCTTC.

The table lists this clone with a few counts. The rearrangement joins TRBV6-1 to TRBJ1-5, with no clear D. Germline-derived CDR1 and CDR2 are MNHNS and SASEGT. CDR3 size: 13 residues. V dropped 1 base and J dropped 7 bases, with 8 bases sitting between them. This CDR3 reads CASSEGGIQPQHF. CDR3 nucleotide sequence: TGTGCCAGCAGTGAAGGCGGGATACAGCCCCAGCATTTT.

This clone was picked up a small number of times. CDR3 in amino acids: CASSSSGHSYNEQFF. In DNA, the CDR3 is TGTGCCAGCAGTTCCAGCGGGCACTCCTACAATGAGCAGTTCTTC. The chain employs TRBV7-6 and TRBJ2-1, with a possible D match to TRBD2 (6 bases). V gave up 6 bases and J gave up 0 bases, with 12 bases separating them. Germline CDR1 is SGHVS and CDR2 is FNYEAQ. The CDR3 loop spans 15 amino acids.